The clone carrying this TCR beta chain counts as medium-sized. As yet, its antigen is unknown. This sample is drawn from a study of neurological immune-mediated disorders. Study-level results: HTLV-1-associated myelopathy displayed the greatest TCR clonal expansion, and multiple sclerosis exhibited the smallest, lower than that of healthy controls. Sharing of CDR3 amino acid sequences among expanded clones across subjects was absent, suggesting private repertoires in all groups.

cDNA synthesis was performed by 5'RACE with 10-nucleotide random UMIs. In every sequencing run, more than 170 million TCR-beta sequences were generated from 15-18 subjects. TCRdb reprocessed the 5' RACE reads with MiXCR, giving one entry per CDR3 protein. The profile shows about 44,000 distinct CDR3 sequences, nearly 6.5% of them singletons. CDR3 length equals 14 residues. Germline loops: CDR1 KGHDR, CDR2 SFDVKD. The V end lost 9 bases, the J end lost 0 bases, and 13 bases lay between the germline ends. The chain uses TRBV24-1 and TRBJ2-5; D unresolved. The sequenced material came from CD4+ T cells from blood. This sequence originates from a woman in her thirties or forties in good health. The CDR3 DNA reads as TGTGCCACCGGAGAAACACGGGACCAAGAGACCCAGTACTTC. Its translation: CATGETRDQETQYF.